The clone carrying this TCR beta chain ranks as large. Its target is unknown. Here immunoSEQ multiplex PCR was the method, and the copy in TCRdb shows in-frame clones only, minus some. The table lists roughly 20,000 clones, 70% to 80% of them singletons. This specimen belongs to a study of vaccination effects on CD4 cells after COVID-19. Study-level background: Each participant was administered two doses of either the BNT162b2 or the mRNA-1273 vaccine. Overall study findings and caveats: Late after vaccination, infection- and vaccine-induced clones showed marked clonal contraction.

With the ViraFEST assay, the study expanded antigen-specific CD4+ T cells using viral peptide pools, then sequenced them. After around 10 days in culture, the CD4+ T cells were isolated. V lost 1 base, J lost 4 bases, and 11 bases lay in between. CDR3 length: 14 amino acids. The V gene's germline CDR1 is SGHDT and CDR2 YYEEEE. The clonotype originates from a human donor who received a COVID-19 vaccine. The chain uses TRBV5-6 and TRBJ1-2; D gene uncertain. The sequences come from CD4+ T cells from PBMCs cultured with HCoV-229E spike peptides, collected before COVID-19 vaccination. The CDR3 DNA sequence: TGTGCCAGCAGCTTGATGGGTAGGAGCTATGGCTACACCTTC. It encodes CASSLMGRSYGYTF.